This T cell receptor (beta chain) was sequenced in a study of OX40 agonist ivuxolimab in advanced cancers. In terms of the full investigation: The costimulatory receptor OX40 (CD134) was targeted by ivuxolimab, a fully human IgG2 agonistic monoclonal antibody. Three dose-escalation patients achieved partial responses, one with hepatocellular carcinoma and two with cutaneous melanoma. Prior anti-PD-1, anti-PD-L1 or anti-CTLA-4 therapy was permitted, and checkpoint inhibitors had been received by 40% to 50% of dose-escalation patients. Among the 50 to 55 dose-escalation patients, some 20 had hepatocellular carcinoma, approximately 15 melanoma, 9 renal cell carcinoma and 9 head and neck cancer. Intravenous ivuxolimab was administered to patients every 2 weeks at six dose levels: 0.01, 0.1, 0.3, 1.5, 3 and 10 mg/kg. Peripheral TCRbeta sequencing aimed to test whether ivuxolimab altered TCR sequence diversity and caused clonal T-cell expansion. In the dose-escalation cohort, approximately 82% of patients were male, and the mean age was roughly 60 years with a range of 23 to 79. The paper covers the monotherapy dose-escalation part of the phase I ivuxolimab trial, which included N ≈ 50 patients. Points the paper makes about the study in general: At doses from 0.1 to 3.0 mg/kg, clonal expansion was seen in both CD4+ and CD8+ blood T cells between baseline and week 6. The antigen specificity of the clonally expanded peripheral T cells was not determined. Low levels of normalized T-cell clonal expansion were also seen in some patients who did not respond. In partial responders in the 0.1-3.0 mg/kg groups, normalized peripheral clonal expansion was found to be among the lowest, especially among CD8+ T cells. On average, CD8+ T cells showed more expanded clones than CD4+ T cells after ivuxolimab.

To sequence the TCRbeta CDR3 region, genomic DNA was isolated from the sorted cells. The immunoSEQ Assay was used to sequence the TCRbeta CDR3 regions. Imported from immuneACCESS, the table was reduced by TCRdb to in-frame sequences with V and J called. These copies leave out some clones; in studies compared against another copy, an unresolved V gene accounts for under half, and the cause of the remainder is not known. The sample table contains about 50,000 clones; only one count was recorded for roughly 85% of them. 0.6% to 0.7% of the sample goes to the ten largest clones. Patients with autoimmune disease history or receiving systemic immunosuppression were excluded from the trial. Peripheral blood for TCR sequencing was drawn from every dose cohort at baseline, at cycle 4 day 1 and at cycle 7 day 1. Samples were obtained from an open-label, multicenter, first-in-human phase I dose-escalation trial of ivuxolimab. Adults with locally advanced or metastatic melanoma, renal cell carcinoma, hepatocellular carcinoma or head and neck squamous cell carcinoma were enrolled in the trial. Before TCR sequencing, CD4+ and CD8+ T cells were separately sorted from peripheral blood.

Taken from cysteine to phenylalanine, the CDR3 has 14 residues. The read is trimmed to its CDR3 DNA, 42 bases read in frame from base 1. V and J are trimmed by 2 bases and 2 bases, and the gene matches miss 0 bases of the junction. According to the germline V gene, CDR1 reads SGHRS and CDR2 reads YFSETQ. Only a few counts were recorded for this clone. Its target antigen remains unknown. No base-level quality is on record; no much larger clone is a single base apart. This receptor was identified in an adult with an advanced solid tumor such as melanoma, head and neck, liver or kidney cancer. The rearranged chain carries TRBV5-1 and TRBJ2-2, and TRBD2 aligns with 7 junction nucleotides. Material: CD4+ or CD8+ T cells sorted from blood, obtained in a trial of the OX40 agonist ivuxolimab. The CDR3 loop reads CASSLAGNTGELFF. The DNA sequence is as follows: TGCGCCAGCAGCTTAGCGGGAAACACCGGGGAGCTGTTTTTT. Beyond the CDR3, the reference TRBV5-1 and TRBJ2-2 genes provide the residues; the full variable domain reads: KAGVTQTPRYLIKTRGQQVTLSCSPISGHRSVSWYQQTPGQGLQFLFEYFSETQRNKGNFPGRFSGRQFSNSRSEMNVSTLELGDSALYLCASSLAGNTGELFFGEGSRLTVL.